This T cell receptor (beta chain) was recovered during a study of beta chain features in type 1 diabetes listed by TCRdb under 2018. Looking at the study overall: Mean age, gender distribution, total cell number and subset yield did not differ between patients and healthy donors. Regulatory and stem cell-like memory subsets were isolated from only 8 patients and 8 healthy donors, whereas naive and central memory subsets came from all 28 donors. The study compared the TCRB repertoires of sorted circulating CD4+ T cell subsets in recently diagnosed type 1 diabetes patients with those in matched healthy donors. A total of roughly 100 million sorted cells were examined across all samples, and a strong correlation was observed between cell number per subset and RNA yield.

Each donor gave one peripheral blood draw, approximately 120 mL on average, collected into heparinised tubes. Naive, central memory, regulatory and stem cell-like memory CD4+ T cells were sorted on a BD FACSAria II using a panel including CD45RO, CCR7, CD25, CD127, CD95 and CD27. All sorted populations exceeded 95% purity. Right away, PBMCs were isolated by Lymphoprep density gradient centrifugation and were stained directly, with no culture step. To minimize batch effects, samples were stained and sorted in pairs, one healthy donor with one patient per experiment. Paper-wide results and their limitations: Only small numbers of individuals were included in the HLA sub-analyses, which left unresolved whether HLA type had any influence on TCRB rearrangement. At VDJ recombination sites, patients with type 1 diabetes made fewer insertions and deleted more nucleotides, a pattern implying thymic rearrangement abnormalities. Naive, central memory and regulatory TCRB repertoires appeared more similar among patients than among healthy donors. Type 1 diabetes patients showed a moderate but significant shortening of TCRB CDR3 length in all four CD4+ subsets. Because cDNA was sequenced instead of genomic DNA, activated cells with high expression could be over-represented, although the groups did not differ in activation or CD3 levels. PCR may preferentially amplify shorter templates, but because patient and control samples were amplified and corrected together, any resulting skew would affect both groups equally.

Counted from cysteine to phenylalanine, this CDR3 has 15 amino acids. Here the CDR3 DNA is all that survives: 45 bases in frame from base 1. For CDR1 and CDR2, the germline V gene lists SGHRS and YFSETQ. V trim: 5 bases; J trim: 4 bases; unmatched bases: 7. This clone was seen a single time. Its antigen remains unidentified. No base-level quality is on record; no much larger clone is a single base apart. All of the isolated RNA was reverse transcribed with the High Capacity cDNA Reverse Transcription Kit, so expressed TCRB transcripts were sequenced. Deep immunoSEQ sequencing was applied to naive, central memory and regulatory T cell samples, giving an average of about 3.6 million total reads per sample. Sorted cells were lysed in RLT buffer, and RNA was extracted using DNase-treated RNeasy Micro or Mini kits according to cell number. To prevent cross-contamination, every cell subset was processed on its own, while patient and healthy donor samples were processed together. TCRB sequences were amplified from cDNA with the immunoSEQ multiplex PCR, producing 87-bp fragments spanning the CDR3 region. Amplicons were sequenced on the Illumina HiSeq platform. As for the authors' bioinformatics: Synthetic template baselines were used to correct PCR bias computationally, reads within Hamming distance 2 were collapsed together, and singletons that could not be merged were discarded. By aligning reads against IMGT, V, D and J genes, CDR3 length, and insertions or deletions at six rearrangement sites were assigned. Within each subset, clonotype counts were normalized to sorted cell number, after which true diversity and Gini coefficients were computed with the tcR R package. The overlap coefficient, calculated on TCRB nucleotide sequences, was used to measure repertoire sharing. TCRdb took this table from immuneACCESS and kept in-frame rearrangements with V and J called. Such tables lack part of the clones; where checked against another copy, unresolved V genes explain under half of the gap, and the rest is unexplained. The V and J calls and clone size were taken over from that table, and D and trimming were inferred from the DNA. This sample has approximately 140,000 clones in its table, and about 51% of those were observed once. Jointly, the top ten make up under 0.45% of the sample.

Input material: Tregs from blood. The cell subset or site label for this specimen denotes: regulatory CD4+ T cells. This clonotype was obtained from a man in his late teens or twenties in good health. This chain joins TRBV5-1 to TRBJ2-3, and TRBD1 aligns with 10 junction nucleotides. The DNA sequence is as follows: TGCGCCAGCAGTTCCGACAGGGGGCTCGCAGATACGCAGTATTTT. Its product reads: CASSSDRGLADTQYF.